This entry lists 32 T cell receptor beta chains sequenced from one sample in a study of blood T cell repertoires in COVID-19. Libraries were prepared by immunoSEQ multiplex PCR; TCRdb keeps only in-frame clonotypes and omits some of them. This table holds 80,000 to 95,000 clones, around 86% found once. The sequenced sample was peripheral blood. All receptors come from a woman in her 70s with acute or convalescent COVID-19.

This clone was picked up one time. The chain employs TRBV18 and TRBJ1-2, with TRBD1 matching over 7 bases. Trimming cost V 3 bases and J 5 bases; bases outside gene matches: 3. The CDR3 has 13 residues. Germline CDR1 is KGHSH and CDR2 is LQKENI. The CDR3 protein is CASSPQTGYGYTF. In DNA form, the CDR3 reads TGTGCCAGCTCACCGCAGACAGGGTATGGCTACACCTTC.

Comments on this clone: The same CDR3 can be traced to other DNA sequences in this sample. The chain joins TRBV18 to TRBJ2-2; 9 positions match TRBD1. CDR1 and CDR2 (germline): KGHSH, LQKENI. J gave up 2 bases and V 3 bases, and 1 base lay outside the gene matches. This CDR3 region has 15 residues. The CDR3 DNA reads TGTGCCAGCTCACCGGGACAGGGAAACACCGGGGAGCTGTTTTTT. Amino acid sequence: CASSPGQGNTGELFF.

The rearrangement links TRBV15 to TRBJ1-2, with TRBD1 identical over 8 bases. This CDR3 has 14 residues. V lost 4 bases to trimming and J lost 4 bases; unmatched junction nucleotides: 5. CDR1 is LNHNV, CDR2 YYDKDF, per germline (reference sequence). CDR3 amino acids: CATSIRTGSYGYTF. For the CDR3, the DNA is TGTGCCACCAGCATAAGGACAGGGAGCTATGGCTACACCTTC.

The CDR3 region has the DNA TGTGCCAGCAGCTTGGGGGGACAGGGGTTCTACAATGAGCAGTTCTTC. Amino acid sequence: CASSLGGQGFYNEQFF. V usage is TRBV5-4 and J usage is TRBJ2-1, with 10 bases aligning to TRBD1. J was trimmed by 3 bases and V by 0 bases; bases with no gene match: 3. Germline V CDR1 and CDR2: SGHNT, YYREEE (reference sequence). CDR3 length equals 16 residues.

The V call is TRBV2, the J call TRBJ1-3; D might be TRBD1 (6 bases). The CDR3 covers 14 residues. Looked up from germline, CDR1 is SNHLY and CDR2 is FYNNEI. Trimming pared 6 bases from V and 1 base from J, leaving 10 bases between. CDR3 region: CASSGQRSGNTIYF. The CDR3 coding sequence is TGTGCCAGCAGCGGACAGAGATCTGGAAACACCATATATTTT.

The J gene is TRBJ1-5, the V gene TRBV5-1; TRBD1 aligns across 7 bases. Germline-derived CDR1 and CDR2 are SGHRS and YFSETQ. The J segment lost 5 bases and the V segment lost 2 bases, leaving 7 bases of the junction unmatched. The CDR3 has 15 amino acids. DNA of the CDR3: TGCGCCAGCAGCTTTCGAGGGGACAGCGATCAGCCCCAGCATTTT. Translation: CASSFRGDSDQPQHF.

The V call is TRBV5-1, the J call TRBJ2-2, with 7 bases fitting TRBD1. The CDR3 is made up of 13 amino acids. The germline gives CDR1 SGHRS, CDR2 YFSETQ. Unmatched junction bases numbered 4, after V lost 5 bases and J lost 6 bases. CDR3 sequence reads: CASREGGSGELFF. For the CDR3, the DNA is TGCGCCAGCAGAGAAGGGGGCTCCGGGGAGCTGTTTTTT.

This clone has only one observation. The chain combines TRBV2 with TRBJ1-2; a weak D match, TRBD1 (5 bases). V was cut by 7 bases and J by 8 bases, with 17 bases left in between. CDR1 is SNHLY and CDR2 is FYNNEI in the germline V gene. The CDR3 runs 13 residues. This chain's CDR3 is CASTDSPNWGYTF. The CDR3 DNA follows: TGTGCCAGCACCGACAGTCCCAACTGGGGCTACACCTTC.

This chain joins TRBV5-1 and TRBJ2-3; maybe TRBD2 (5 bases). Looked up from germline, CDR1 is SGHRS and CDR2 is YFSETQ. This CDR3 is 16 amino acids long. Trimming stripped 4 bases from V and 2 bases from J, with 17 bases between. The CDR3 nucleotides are TGCGCCAGCAGCCAAAACGAGGGAAGTTCCACAGATACGCAGTATTTT. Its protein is CASSQNEGSSTDTQYF. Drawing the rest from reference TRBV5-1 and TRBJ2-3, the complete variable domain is KAGVTQTPRYLIKTRGQQVTLSCSPISGHRSVSWYQQTPGQGLQFLFEYFSETQRNKGNFPGRFSGRQFSNSRSEMNVSTLELGDSALYLCASSQNEGSSTDTQYFGPGTRLTVL.

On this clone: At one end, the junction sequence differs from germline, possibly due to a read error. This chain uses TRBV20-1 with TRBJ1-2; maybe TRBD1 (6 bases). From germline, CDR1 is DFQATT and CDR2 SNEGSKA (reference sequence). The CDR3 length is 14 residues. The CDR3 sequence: CSPSSNPLTGGYTF. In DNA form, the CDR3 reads TGCAGTCCTAGTTCCAACCCTCTGACAGGTGGCTACACCTTC.

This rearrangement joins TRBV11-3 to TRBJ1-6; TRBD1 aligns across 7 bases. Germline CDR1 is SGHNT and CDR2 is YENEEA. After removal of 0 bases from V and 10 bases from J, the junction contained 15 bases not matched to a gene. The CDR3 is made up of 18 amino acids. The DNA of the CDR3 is TGTGCCAGCAGCTTAGATATTGGGCAGACAGGGTCAGGGTCACCCCTCCACTTT. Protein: CASSLDIGQTGSGSPLHF.

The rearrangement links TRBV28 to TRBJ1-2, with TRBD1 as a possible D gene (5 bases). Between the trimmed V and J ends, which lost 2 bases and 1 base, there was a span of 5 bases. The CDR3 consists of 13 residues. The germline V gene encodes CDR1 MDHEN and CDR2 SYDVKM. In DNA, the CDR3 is TGTGCCAGCAGTTTAGACAGTAACTATGGCTACACCTTC. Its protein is CASSLDSNYGYTF.

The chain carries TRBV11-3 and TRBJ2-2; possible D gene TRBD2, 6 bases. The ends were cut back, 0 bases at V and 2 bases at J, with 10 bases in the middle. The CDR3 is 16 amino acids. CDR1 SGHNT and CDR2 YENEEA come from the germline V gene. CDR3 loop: CASSLDGTLNTGELFF. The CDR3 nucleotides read TGTGCCAGCAGCTTAGATGGGACTCTCAACACCGGGGAGCTGTTTTTT.

The CDR3, as DNA: TGCAGCGTTCCACTAGCGGGAGTAGAGACCCAGTACTTC. It is translated as CSVPLAGVETQYF. V gene TRBV29-1 combines with J gene TRBJ2-5; TRBD2 agrees at 11 bases. Germline lookup yields CDR1 SQVTM and CDR2 ANQGSEA. V lost 5 bases and J lost 4; bases outside the gene matches: 3. CDR3 length equals 13 residues.

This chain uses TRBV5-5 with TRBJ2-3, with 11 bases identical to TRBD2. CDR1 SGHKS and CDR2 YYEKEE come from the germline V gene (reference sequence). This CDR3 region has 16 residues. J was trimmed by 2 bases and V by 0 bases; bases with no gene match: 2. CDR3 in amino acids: CASSLVLAGATDTQYF. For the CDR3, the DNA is TGTGCCAGCAGCTTGGTACTAGCGGGGGCCACAGATACGCAGTATTTT.

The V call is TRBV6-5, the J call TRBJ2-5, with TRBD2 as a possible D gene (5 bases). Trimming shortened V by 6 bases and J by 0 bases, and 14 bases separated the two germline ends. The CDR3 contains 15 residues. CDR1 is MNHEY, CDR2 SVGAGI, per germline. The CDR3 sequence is CASREESYYQETQYF. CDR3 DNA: TGTGCCAGCAGGGAGGAATCTTACTACCAAGAGACCCAGTACTTC.

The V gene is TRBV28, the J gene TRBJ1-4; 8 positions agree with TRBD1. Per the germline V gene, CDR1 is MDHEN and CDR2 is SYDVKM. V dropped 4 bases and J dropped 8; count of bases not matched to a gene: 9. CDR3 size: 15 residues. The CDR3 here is CASSSLQGAGEKLFF. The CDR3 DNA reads TGTGCCAGCAGTTCCCTCCAGGGGGCAGGGGAAAAACTGTTTTTT.

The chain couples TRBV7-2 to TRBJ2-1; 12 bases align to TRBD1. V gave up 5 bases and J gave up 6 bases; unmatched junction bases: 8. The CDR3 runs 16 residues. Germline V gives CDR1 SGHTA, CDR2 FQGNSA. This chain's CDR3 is CASSISRDRGLNEQFF. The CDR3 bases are TGTGCCAGCAGCATTAGCCGGGACAGGGGGCTCAATGAGCAGTTCTTC.

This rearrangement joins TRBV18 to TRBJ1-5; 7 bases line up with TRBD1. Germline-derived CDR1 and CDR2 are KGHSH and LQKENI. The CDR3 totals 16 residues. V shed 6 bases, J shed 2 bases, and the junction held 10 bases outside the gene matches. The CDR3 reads CASSPTVDRGNQPQHF. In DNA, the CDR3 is TGTGCCAGCTCCCCCACTGTAGACAGGGGCAATCAGCCCCAGCATTTT.

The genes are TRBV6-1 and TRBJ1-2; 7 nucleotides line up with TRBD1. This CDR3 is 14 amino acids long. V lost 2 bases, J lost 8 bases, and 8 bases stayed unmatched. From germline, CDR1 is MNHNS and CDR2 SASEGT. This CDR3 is CASSEFDRVKGYTF. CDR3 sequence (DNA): TGTGCCAGCAGTGAATTTGACAGGGTGAAGGGCTACACCTTC.

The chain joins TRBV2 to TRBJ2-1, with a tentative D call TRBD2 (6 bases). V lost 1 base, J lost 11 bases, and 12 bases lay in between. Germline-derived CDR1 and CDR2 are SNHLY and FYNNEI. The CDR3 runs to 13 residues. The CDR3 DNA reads TGTGCCAGCAGTGAAGGGGCCGGGGGAAAGCAGTTCTTC. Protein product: CASSEGAGGKQFF.

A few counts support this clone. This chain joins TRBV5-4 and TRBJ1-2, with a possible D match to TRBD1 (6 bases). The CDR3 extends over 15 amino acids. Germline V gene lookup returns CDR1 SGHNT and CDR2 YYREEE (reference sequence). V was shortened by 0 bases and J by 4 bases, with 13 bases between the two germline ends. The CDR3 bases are TGTGCCAGCAGCTTGGAGCCGGGACAACGCTATGGCTACACCTTC. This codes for CASSLEPGQRYGYTF.

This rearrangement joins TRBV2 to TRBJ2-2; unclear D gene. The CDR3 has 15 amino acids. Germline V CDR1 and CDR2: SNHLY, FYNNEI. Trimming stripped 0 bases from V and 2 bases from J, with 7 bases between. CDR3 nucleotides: TGTGCCAGCAGTGAAGCGCAACTAAACACCGGGGAGCTGTTTTTT. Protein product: CASSEAQLNTGELFF.

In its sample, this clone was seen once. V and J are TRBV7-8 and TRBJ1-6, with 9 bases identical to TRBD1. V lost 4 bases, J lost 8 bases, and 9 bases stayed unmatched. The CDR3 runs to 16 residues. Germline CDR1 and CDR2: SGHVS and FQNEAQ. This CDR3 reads CASSYGTGFLHSPLHF. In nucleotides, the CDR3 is TGTGCCAGCAGCTACGGGACAGGGTTCTTGCATTCACCCCTCCACTTT.

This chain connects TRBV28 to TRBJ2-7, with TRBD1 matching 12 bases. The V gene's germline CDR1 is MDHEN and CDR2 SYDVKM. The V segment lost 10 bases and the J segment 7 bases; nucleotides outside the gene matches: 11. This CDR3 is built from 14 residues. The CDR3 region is CAITPGTGGGEQYF. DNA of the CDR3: TGTGCCATCACTCCCGGGACAGGGGGCGGTGAGCAGTACTTC.

The CDR3 nucleotides are TGTGCCAGCACCTCACGTGGGACACCTGAGCAGTACGTC. Translated, it gives CASTSRGTPEQYV. The J gene is TRBJ2-7, the V gene TRBV5-5; tentative D call: TRBD1 (6 bases). Trimming stripped 6 bases from V and 7 bases from J, with 17 bases between. CDR3 length: 13 amino acids. Germline lookup yields CDR1 SGHKS and CDR2 YYEKEE (reference sequence).

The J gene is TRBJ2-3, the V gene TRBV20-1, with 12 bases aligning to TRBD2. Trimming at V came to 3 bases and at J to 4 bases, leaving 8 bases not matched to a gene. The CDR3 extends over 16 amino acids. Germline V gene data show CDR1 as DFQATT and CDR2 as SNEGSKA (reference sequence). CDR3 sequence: CSASPPSGREADTQYF. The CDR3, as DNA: TGCAGTGCTAGTCCCCCTAGCGGGAGGGAGGCAGATACGCAGTATTTT.

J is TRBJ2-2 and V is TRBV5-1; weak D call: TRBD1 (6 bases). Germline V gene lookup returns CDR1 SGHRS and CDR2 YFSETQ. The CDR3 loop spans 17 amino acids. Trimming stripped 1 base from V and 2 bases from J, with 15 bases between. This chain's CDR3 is CASSLNPGQLNTGELFF. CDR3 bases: TGCGCCAGCAGCTTGAATCCCGGACAGCTAAACACCGGGGAGCTGTTTTTT.

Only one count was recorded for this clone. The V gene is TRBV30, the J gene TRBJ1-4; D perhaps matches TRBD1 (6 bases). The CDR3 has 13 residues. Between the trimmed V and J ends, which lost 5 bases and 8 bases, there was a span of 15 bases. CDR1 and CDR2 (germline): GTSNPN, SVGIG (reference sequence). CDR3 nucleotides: TGTGCCTGGGGTAGGGGGTTGGGGGAAAAACTGTTTTTT. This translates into CAWGRGLGEKLFF.

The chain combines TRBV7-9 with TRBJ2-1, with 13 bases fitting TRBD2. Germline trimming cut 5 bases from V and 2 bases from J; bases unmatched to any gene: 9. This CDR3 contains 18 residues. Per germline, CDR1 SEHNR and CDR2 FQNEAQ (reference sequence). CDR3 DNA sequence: TGTGCCAGCAGCCCCGGACTAGCGGGGGCTTTAACCTACAATGAGCAGTTCTTC. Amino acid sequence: CASSPGLAGALTYNEQFF.

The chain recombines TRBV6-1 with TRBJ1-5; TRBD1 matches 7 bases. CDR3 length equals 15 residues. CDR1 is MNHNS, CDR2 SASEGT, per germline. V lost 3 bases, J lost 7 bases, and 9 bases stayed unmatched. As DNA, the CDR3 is TGTGCCAGCAGTGAGGGGGGTGGAGGGGGCCAGCCCCAGCATTTT. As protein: CASSEGGGGGQPQHF.

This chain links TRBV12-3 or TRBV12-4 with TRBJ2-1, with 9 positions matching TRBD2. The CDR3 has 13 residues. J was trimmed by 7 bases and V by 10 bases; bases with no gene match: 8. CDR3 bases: TGTGCCACTAGGACTAGCGAGAGAAATGAGCAGTTCTTC. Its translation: CATRTSERNEQFF.